The 27 T cell receptor beta chains in this list originate from one sample, sequenced in a study of TIL therapy for anti-PD-1-resistant metastatic lung cancer. Sequencing used immunoSEQ v3. Produced via immunoSEQ multiplex PCR; TCRdb's table is partial and in-frame only. Counted here are tens of thousands of clones, roughly 66% occurring once; the ten biggest clones make up over 6.5%. Time point denoted: pre-treatment sample, taken before nivolumab and TIL therapy. The material sequenced was blood, taken at baseline. These receptors were obtained from a person aged 25-79 years with non-small cell lung cancer.

CDR3 residues: CASRGTGLGYTF. The DNA for the CDR3 is TGTGCCAGCAGGGGCACAGGGCTCGGCTACACCTTC. This chain uses TRBV28 with TRBJ1-2; the D gene is possibly TRBD1 (6 bases). V was pared by 6 bases and J by 8 bases, with 13 bases between. The CDR3 runs 12 residues. Germline values: CDR1 MDHEN, CDR2 SYDVKM.

The chain links TRBV10-2 to TRBJ2-7, with D possibly matching TRBD2 (6 bases). Trimming removed 3 bases at V and 4 bases at J, with 10 bases between. This CDR3 region has 13 residues. CDR1 WSHSY and CDR2 SAAADI come from the germline V gene. Here the CDR3 reads CASSEGGEYEQYF. DNA for the CDR3: TGCGCCAGCAGTGAAGGAGGGGAATACGAGCAGTACTTC.

J is TRBJ2-7 and V is TRBV30; the D is unclear. V dropped 0 bases and J dropped 5 bases, with 14 bases sitting between them. The CDR3 totals 14 residues. The V gene's germline CDR1 is GTSNPN and CDR2 SVGIG (reference sequence). The CDR3 DNA reads as TGTGCCTGGAGTGTAGGATCCCCGGCGGACGAGCAGTACTTC. This encodes CAWSVGSPADEQYF.

A single count supports this clone. The chain is built from TRBV9 and TRBJ2-7; D is undetermined. The V gene lost 0 bases and the J gene lost 2 bases, with 9 bases spanning the gap. In germline, CDR1 is SGDLS, CDR2 YYNGEE. This CDR3 is built from 14 residues. CDR3 protein: CASSVDISTYEQYF. DNA of the CDR3: TGTGCCAGCAGCGTAGATATCAGCACCTACGAGCAGTACTTC. Filled out from reference TRBV9 and TRBJ2-7, the complete variable domain reads DSGVTQTPKHLITATGQRVTLRCSPRSGDLSVYWYQQSLDQGLQFLIQYYNGEERAKGNILERFSAQQFPDLHSELNLSSLELGDSALYFCASSVDISTYEQYFGPGTRLTVT.

The chain couples TRBV10-1 to TRBJ1-5, with D perhaps matching TRBD1 (5 bases). The length of the CDR3 is 14 residues. The germline CDR1 and CDR2 sequences are WNHNN and SYGVQD (reference sequence). Trimming left V 0 bases short and J 7 bases short, with 10 bases between. The CDR3 sequence: CASSESGVGQPQHF. Here the CDR3 DNA reads TGCGCCAGCAGTGAGTCGGGGGTAGGGCAGCCCCAGCATTTT.

V and J are TRBV30 and TRBJ1-2; D remains ambiguous. V lost 7 bases and J lost 8, with 17 bases in between. This CDR3 spans 12 amino acids. Germline V gene lookup returns CDR1 GTSNPN and CDR2 SVGIG (reference sequence). The DNA of the CDR3 is TGTGCCTCTGGAGACCCTCGACGGGGCTACACCTTC. Its protein product is CASGDPRRGYTF. The full variable domain, in which reference TRBV30 and TRBJ1-2 provide the parts outside the CDR3, is SQTIHQWPATLVQPVGSPLSLECTVEGTSNPNLYWYRQAAGRGLQLLFYSVGIGQISSEVPQNLSASRPQDRQFILSSKKLLLSDSGFYLCASGDPRRGYTFGSGTRLTVV.

This rearrangement joins TRBV29-1 to TRBJ1-2; 7 nucleotides agree with TRBD1. The CDR3 extends over 14 amino acids. Germline CDR1 SQVTM, CDR2 ANQGSEA. The trim removed 4 bases at V and 0 bases at J, leaving 5 bases unmatched. The DNA of the CDR3 is TGCAGCGTTGGCGGGACAGATTCTAACTATGGCTACACCTTC. As protein: CSVGGTDSNYGYTF.

The gene calls are TRBV19 and TRBJ2-5; D not resolved. The CDR3 totals 17 residues. Per the germline V gene, CDR1 is LNHDA and CDR2 is SQIVND (reference sequence). V was pared by 3 bases and J by 0 bases, with 17 bases between. This CDR3 reads CASSINWAPEYQETQYF. The DNA for the CDR3 is TGTGCCAGTAGTATTAACTGGGCACCCGAATACCAAGAGACCCAGTACTTC.

This clone was detected only a few times. V and J are TRBV7-9 and TRBJ1-1, with TRBD1 as a possible D gene (5 bases). In germline, CDR1 is SEHNR, CDR2 FQNEAQ (reference sequence). There are 13 residues in the CDR3. Between the trimmed V and J ends, which lost 5 bases and 1 base, there was a span of 8 bases. The CDR3 bases are TGTGCCAGCAGCCCGGGGGAGAACACTGAAGCTTTCTTT. It encodes CASSPGENTEAFF.

V gene TRBV10-1 combines with J gene TRBJ2-5; D gene ambiguous. Germline V gene lookup returns CDR1 WNHNN and CDR2 SYGVQD (reference sequence). CDR3 size: 13 residues. The V end was cut by 5 bases, the J end by 4 bases, with 11 bases between. The CDR3 sequence: CASSPQATETQYF. CDR3 coding DNA: TGCGCCAGCAGTCCCCAGGCTACAGAGACCCAGTACTTC.

J is TRBJ2-1 and V is TRBV15; D possibly matches TRBD1 or TRBD2 (5 bases each). Germline CDR1 and CDR2: LNHNV and YYDKDF (reference sequence). The CDR3 extends over 15 amino acids. Between the trimmed V and J ends, which lost 8 bases and 1 base, there was a span of 15 bases. Here the CDR3 DNA reads TGTGCCACCGGGACGAGGCCAAGGTCCTACAATGAGCAGTTCTTC. Its translation: CATGTRPRSYNEQFF.

The J gene is TRBJ2-7, the V gene TRBV27; D is perhaps TRBD1 (5 bases). Germline V gene sequence: CDR1 MNHEY, CDR2 SMNVEV (reference sequence). V lost 0 bases, J lost 6 bases, and 6 bases lay in between. The CDR3 contains 12 residues. CDR3 region: CASSLSGLEQYF. Written as DNA, the CDR3 is TGTGCCAGCAGTTTATCGGGGCTCGAGCAGTACTTC.

V is TRBV30 and J is TRBJ2-5, with 7 bases aligning to TRBD2. The germline gives CDR1 GTSNPN, CDR2 SVGIG (reference sequence). This CDR3 has 13 amino acids. After removal of 1 base from V and 5 bases from J, the junction contained 4 bases not matched to a gene. Written as DNA, the CDR3 is TGTGCCTGGAGTGCCTGGGAGGGGGAGACCCAGTACTTC. Protein sequence: CAWSAWEGETQYF.

The V and J genes are TRBV29-1 and TRBJ2-1, with 9 bases lining up with TRBD1. J gave up 4 bases and V 8 bases, and 3 bases lay outside the gene matches. This CDR3 has 12 residues. Germline-derived CDR1 and CDR2 are SQVTM and ANQGSEA. CDR3 nucleotide sequence: TGCAGCTCCGACAGGGGGTACAATGAGCAGTTCTTC. This encodes CSSDRGYNEQFF.

This chain joins TRBV4-2 and TRBJ1-2; 9 nucleotides align to TRBD1. V lost 3 bases and J lost 1; bases outside the gene matches: 0. Germline assignment: CDR1 LGHNA and CDR2 YNFKEQ. The CDR3 contains 14 residues. The CDR3, as DNA: TGTGCCAGCAGCCAGACAGGGGGTAACTATGGCTACACCTTC. It specifies CASSQTGGNYGYTF.

The V call is TRBV2, the J call TRBJ1-1, with TRBD1 identical over 9 bases. CDR3 length: 13 residues. Germline V gene lookup returns CDR1 SNHLY and CDR2 FYNNEI. Trimming removed 6 bases from V and 7 bases from J; junction bases left unmatched: 6. The CDR3 reads CASRGDRVGEAFF. CDR3 DNA: TGTGCCAGCAGGGGGGACAGGGTCGGTGAAGCTTTCTTT.

The J gene is TRBJ2-2, the V gene TRBV7-8; 8 positions agree with TRBD2. The J segment lost 5 bases and the V segment lost 5 bases, leaving 10 bases of the junction unmatched. The CDR3 runs to 16 residues. Germline values: CDR1 SGHVS, CDR2 FQNEAQ. The chain's CDR3 is CASSPRLALRTGELFF. DNA for the CDR3: TGTGCCAGCAGCCCCAGACTAGCGCTCAGAACCGGGGAGCTGTTTTTT.

This clone was detected a few times. This sequence joins TRBV5-4 and TRBJ1-2; D gene unclear. CDR1 is SGHNT and CDR2 is YYREEE in the germline V gene (reference sequence). V was clipped by 0 bases and J by 7 bases, with 7 bases between them. The CDR3 runs to 12 residues. The CDR3 nucleotides are TGTGCCAGCAGCTTGGGGACGGGTGGCTACACCTTC. This sequence encodes CASSLGTGGYTF.

The CDR3 loop reads CASSDLSSGGGTDTQYF. The CDR3 DNA follows: TGTGCCAGCAGCGACCTGTCATCGGGGGGTGGAACAGATACGCAGTATTTT. This rearrangement joins TRBV9 to TRBJ2-3; TRBD2 matches 7 bases. CDR3 length: 17 residues. Trimming removed 3 bases from V and 3 bases from J; junction bases left unmatched: 13. Germline CDR1 SGDLS, CDR2 YYNGEE.

This sequence joins TRBV4-1 and TRBJ2-7, with D perhaps TRBD2 (5 bases). The V end lost 3 bases, the J end lost 0 bases, and 9 bases lay between the germline ends. This CDR3 has 14 residues. CDR1 and CDR2 (germline): MGHRA, YSYEKL. The CDR3 DNA is TGCGCCAGCAGCCATCTAAGCGGCTCCTACGAGCAGTACTTC. Residues: CASSHLSGSYEQYF.

This sequence joins TRBV7-9 and TRBJ1-3; D is uncertain. This CDR3 is built from 16 residues. V lost 0 bases and J 0 bases, leaving 9 bases between the germline ends. The V gene's germline CDR1 is SEHNR and CDR2 FQNEAQ (reference sequence). CDR3 sequence (DNA): TGTGCCAGCAGCTTAGCGCTGGAGGTCTCTGGAAACACCATATATTTT. It yields the protein CASSLALEVSGNTIYF. The whole variable domain, remainder taken from reference TRBV7-9 and TRBJ1-3, is DTGVSQNPRHKITKRGQNVTFRCDPISEHNRLYWYRQTLGQGPEFLTYFQNEAQLEKSRLLSDRFSAERPKGSFSTLEIQRTEQGDSAMYLCASSLALEVSGNTIYFGEGSWLTVV.

Only a few counts were recorded for this clone. The CDR3 nucleotides are TGTGCCAGCAGCTTGGCTGAGGGGCGAAGCACTGAAGCTTTCTTT. Translation: CASSLAEGRSTEAFF. The V call is TRBV5-6, the J call TRBJ1-1; TRBD1 might be the D (5 bases). The V end lost 0 bases, the J end lost 4 bases, and 13 bases lay between the germline ends. Germline V gene sequence: CDR1 SGHDT, CDR2 YYEEEE. The CDR3 has 15 residues.

This clone was recorded only once. The V gene is TRBV5-1, the J gene TRBJ1-1; D gene ambiguous. This CDR3 is 14 amino acids long. Germline-derived CDR1 and CDR2 are SGHRS and YFSETQ. V was pared by 4 bases and J by 5 bases, with 15 bases between. The CDR3 bases are TGCGCCAGCAGCCAAGGCGTGGCGGGAACTGAAGCTTTCTTT. Its translation: CASSQGVAGTEAFF.

The V call is TRBV5-3, the J call TRBJ2-7; D gene unclear. TRBV5-3 falls under the ORF class, with uncertain function. With 4 bases removed from V and 7 bases from J, the gap between germline ends came to 15 bases. The CDR3 covers 13 residues. CDR3 sequence (DNA): TGTGCCAGAAGCCCAGGACCGTCTTGTGAGCAGTACTTC. Its protein is CARSPGPSCEQYF.

The rearrangement links TRBV5-6 to TRBJ2-3; 8 bases are shared with TRBD1. CDR1 SGHDT and CDR2 YYEEEE come from the germline V gene. The CDR3 runs 16 residues. Trimming took 2 bases from V and 3 from J; bases not matched to a gene: 8. CDR3 sequence reads: CASSFLTGGGTDTQYF. The CDR3 DNA sequence: TGTGCCAGCAGCTTCCTAACAGGGGGAGGAACAGATACGCAGTATTTT.

The V and J genes are TRBV4-1 and TRBJ1-5, with D maybe TRBD1 (6 bases). Trimming shortened V by 3 bases and J by 11 bases, and 23 bases separated the two germline ends. Germline V gives CDR1 MGHRA, CDR2 YSYEKL. The CDR3 runs 16 residues. The CDR3 DNA is TGCGCCAGCAGCCAGGACGACAGGCCCGGATCTCACGCCCAGCATTTT. Residues: CASSQDDRPGSHAQHF.

The genes are TRBV5-1 and TRBJ2-3; TRBD2 matches 13 bases. The trim removed 3 bases at V and 1 base at J, leaving 17 bases unmatched. This CDR3 has 21 residues. The germline V gene has CDR1 SGHRS and CDR2 YFSETQ. The CDR3 nucleotides read TGCGCCAGCAGCTGCGACGGACAGGCAGGGACTAGCGGGACCTGCACAGATACGCAGTATTTT. Translating it yields CASSCDGQAGTSGTCTDTQYF.